A selection of T cell receptor beta chains follows, all from one sample in a study of blood T cell repertoires in COVID-19. Repertoires were generated with immunoSEQ multiplex PCR, while TCRdb's copy carries only in-frame clones and drops some. The repertoire consists of about 200,000 clones, with less than 95% occurring once and the leading ten covering roughly 0.7%. The sequencing input was peripheral blood. Receptors were obtained from a man aged 25-45 years with COVID-19, enrolled during active disease. CDR3s include the opening cysteine and the closing phenylalanine or tryptophan. Fields, in order: CDR3 protein, V gene, J gene.

cdr3_aa: CASRNLDSGYGYTF; v_call: TRBV27; j_call: TRBJ1-2
cdr3_aa: CASIGGYEQYF; v_call: TRBV2; j_call: TRBJ2-7
cdr3_aa: CASSDSYEQYF; v_call: TRBV10-1; j_call: TRBJ2-7
cdr3_aa: CASSLRGSSYNEQFF; v_call: TRBV7-9; j_call: TRBJ2-1
cdr3_aa: CASAGQGKNTEAFF; v_call: TRBV12-5; j_call: TRBJ1-1
cdr3_aa: CASNARTYGTGIGEKLFF; v_call: TRBV21-1; j_call: TRBJ1-4
cdr3_aa: CSVSRLAGGYTDTQYF; v_call: TRBV29-1; j_call: TRBJ2-3
cdr3_aa: CSGTGTVLTDTQYF; v_call: TRBV29-1; j_call: TRBJ2-3
cdr3_aa: CASSYEGLVNTGELFF; v_call: TRBV6-5; j_call: TRBJ2-2
cdr3_aa: CASSPTSFNEQYF; v_call: TRBV6-5; j_call: TRBJ2-7